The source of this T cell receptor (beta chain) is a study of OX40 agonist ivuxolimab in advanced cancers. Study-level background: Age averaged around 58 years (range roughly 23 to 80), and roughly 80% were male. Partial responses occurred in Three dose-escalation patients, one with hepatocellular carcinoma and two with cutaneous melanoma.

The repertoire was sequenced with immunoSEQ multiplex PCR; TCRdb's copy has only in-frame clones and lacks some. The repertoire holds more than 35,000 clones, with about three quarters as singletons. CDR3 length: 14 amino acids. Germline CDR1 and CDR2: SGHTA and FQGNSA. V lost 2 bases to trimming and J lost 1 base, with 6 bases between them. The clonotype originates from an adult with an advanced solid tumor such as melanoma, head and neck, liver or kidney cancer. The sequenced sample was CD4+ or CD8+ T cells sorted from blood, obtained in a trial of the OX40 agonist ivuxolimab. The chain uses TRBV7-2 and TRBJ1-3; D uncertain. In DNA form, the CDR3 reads TGTGCCAGCAGCTTATCCAGATCTGGAAACACCATATATTTT. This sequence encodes CASSLSRSGNTIYF. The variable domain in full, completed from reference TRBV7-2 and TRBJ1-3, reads GAGVSQSPSNKVTEKGKDVELRCDPISGHTALYWYRQSLGQGLEFLIYFQGNSAPDKSGLPSDRFSAERTGGSVSTLTIQRTQQEDSAVYLCASSLSRSGNTIYFGEGSWLTVV.